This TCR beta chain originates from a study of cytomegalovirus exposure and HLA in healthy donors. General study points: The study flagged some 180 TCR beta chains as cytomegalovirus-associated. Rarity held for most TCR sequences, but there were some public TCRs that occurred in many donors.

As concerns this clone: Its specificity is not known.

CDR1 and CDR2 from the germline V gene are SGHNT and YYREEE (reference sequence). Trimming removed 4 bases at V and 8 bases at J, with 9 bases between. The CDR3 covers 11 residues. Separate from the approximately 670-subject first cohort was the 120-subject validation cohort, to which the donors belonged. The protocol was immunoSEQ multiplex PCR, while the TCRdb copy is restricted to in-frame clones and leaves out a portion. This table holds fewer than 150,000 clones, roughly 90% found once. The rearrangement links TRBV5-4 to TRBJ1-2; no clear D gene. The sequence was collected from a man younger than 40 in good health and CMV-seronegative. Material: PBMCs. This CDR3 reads CASSATEGYTF. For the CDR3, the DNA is TGTGCCAGCAGCGCCACTGAGGGCTACACCTTC.